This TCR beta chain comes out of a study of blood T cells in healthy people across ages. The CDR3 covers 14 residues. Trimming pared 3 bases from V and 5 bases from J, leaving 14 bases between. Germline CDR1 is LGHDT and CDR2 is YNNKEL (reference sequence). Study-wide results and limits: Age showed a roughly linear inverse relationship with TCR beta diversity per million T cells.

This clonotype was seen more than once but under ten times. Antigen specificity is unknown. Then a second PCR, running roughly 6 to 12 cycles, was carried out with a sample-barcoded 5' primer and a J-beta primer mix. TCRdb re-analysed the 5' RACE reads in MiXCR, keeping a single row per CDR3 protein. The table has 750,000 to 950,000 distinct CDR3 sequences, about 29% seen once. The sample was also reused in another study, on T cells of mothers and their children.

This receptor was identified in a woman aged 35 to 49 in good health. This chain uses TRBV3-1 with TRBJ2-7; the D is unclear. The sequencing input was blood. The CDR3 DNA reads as TGTGCCAGCAGCCAGGTTGACGTCGGCCACGAGCAGTACTTC. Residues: CASSQVDVGHEQYF.